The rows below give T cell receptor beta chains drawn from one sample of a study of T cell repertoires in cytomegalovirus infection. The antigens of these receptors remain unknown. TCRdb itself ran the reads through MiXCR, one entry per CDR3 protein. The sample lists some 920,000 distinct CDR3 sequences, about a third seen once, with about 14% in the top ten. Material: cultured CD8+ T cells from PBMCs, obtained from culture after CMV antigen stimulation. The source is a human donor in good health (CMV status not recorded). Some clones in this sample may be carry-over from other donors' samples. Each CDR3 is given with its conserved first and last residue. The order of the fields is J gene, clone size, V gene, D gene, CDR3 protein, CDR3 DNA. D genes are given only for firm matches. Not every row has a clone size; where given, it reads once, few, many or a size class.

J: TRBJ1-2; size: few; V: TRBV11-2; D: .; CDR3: CASSSSGQRPGYTF; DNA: TGTGCCAGCAGCTCTTCGGGACAACGCCCGGGCTACACCTTC
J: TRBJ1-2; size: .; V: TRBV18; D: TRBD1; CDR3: CASSPPTDRVQGYTF; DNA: TGTGCCAGCTCACCACCTACGGACAGGGTCCAAGGCTACACCTTC
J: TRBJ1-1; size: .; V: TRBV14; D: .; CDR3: CASSRPDGTENTEAFF; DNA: TGTGCCAGCAGTCGACCCGACGGGACGGAGAACACTGAAGCTTTCTTT
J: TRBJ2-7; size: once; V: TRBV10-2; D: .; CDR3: CASSEWMRFYEQYF; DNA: TGCGCCAGCAGTGAATGGATGAGGTTTTACGAGCAGTACTTC
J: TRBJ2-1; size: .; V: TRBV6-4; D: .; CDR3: CASSDSPSTGLEQFF; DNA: TGTGCCAGCAGTGACTCACCTTCGACAGGTCTTGAGCAGTTCTTC
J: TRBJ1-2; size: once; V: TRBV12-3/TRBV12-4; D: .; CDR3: CASSGGQYTYGYTF; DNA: TGTGCCAGCAGTGGAGGACAGTACACTTATGGCTACACCTTC
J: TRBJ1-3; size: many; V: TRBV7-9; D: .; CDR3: CASSPPGGPSSGNTIYF; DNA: TGTGCCAGCAGCCCCCCGGGGGGGCCCAGCTCTGGAAACACCATATATTTT
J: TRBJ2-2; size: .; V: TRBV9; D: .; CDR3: CASSVDAGATGELFF; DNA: TGTGCCAGCAGCGTAGACGCAGGGGCCACCGGGGAGCTGTTTTTT
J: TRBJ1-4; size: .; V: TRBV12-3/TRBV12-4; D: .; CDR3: CASSAPRTRGNEKLFF; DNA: TGTGCCAGCAGTGCCCCGCGGACGCGTGGTAATGAAAAACTGTTTTTT
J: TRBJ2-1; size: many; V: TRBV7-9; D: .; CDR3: CASPPVGSSYNEQFF; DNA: TGTGCCAGCCCCCCGGTGGGGTCCTCCTACAATGAGCAGTTCTTC
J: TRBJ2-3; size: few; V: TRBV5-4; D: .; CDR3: CASSLAGTIPRRTDTQYF; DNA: TGTGCCAGCAGTCTTGCGGGAACCATTCCCCGGCGGACAGATACGCAGTATTTT
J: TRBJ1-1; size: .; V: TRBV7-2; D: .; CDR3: CASSLIALRGLNTEAFF; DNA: TGTGCCAGCAGCTTAATAGCTTTACGGGGTCTGAACACTGAAGCTTTCTTT
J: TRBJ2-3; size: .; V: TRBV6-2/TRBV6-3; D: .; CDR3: CASDLLGTSSTDTQYF; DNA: TGTGCCAGCGATCTCTTGGGGACCTCTAGCACAGATACGCAGTATTTT
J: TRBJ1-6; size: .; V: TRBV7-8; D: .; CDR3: CASSDPGQILDSPLHF; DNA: TGTGCCAGCAGCGACCCTGGACAGATTCTTGATTCACCCCTCCACTTT
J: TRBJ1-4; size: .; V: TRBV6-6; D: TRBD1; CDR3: CASSYGTEGEKLFF; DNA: TGTGCCAGCAGTTACGGGACAGAGGGGGAAAAACTGTTTTTT
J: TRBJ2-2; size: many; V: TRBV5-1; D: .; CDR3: CASSYGTTNTGELFF; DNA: TGCGCCAGCAGCTACGGGACAACAAACACCGGGGAGCTGTTTTTT
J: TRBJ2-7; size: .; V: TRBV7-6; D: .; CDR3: CASSLEGRAVSFYEQYF; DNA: TGTGCCAGCAGCTTAGAGGGCAGGGCGGTCTCCTTCTACGAGCAGTACTTC
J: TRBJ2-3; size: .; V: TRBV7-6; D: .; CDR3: CASSHRGATSTDTQYF; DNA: TGTGCCAGCAGCCACCGAGGTGCAACTAGCACAGATACGCAGTATTTT
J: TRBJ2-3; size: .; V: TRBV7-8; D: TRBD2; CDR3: CASRAGGPGDTQYF; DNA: TGTGCCAGCAGGGCGGGGGGGCCTGGAGATACGCAGTATTTT
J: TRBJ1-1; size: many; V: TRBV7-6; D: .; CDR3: CASSLGSAGQTFF; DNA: TGTGCCAGCAGCTTAGGGTCGGCAGGGCAAACTTTCTTT
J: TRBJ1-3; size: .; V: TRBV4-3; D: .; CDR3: CASSQDLGGRGGNTIYF; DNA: TGCGCCAGCAGCCAAGATTTGGGGGGGCGAGGAGGAAACACCATATATTTT
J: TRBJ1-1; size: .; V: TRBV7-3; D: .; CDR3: CVSSLGALNTEAFF; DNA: TGTGTCAGCAGCTTAGGGGCTTTGAACACTGAAGCTTTCTTT
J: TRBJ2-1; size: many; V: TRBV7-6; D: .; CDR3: CASRLGHNEQFF; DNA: TGTGCCAGCCGCCTGGGTCACAATGAGCAGTTCTTC
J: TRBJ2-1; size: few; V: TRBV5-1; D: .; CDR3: CASSLERDNEQFF; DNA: TGCGCCAGCAGCTTGGAGCGCGACAATGAGCAGTTCTTC
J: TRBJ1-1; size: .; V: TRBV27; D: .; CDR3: CASSRQAGTEAFF; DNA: TGTGCCAGCAGCCGACAGGCAGGCACTGAAGCTTTCTTT
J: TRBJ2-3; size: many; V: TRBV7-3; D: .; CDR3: CASSLESAGGAADTQYF; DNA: TGTGCCAGCAGCTTAGAATCGGCCGGGGGCGCGGCAGATACGCAGTATTTT
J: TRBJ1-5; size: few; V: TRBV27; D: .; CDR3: CASSFIGNQPQHF; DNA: TGTGCCAGCAGTTTTATCGGAAATCAGCCCCAGCATTTT
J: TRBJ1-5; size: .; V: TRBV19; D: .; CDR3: CASSIQGAVQPQHF; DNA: TGTGCCAGTAGTATACAAGGGGCAGTTCAGCCCCAGCATTTT
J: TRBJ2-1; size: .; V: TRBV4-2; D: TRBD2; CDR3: CASSQVGERGGQNEQFF; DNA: TGTGCCAGCAGCCAAGTAGGGGAGCGGGGGGGCCAAAATGAGCAGTTCTTC
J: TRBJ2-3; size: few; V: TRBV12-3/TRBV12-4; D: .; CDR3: CASSPPVYDTQYF; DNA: TGTGCCAGCAGTCCCCCCGTTTATGATACGCAGTATTTT
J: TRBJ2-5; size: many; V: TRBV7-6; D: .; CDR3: CASSLGGVLETQYF; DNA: TGTGCCAGCAGCTTAGGGGGGGTCCTGGAGACCCAGTACTTC
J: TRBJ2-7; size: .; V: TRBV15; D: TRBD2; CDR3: CATSREAGESYEQYF; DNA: TGTGCCACCAGCAGAGAAGCGGGGGAATCCTACGAGCAGTACTTC
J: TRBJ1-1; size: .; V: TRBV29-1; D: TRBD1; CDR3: CSVTGDTEAFF; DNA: TGCAGCGTGACAGGGGACACTGAAGCTTTCTTT
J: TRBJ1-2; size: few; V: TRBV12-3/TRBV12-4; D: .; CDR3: CASSLTPRGLYGYTF; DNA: TGTGCCAGCAGTTTAACGCCCCGGGGGCTCTATGGCTACACCTTC
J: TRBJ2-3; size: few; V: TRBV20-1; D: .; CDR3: CSAPIAMGPDTQYF; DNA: TGCAGTGCTCCCATAGCGATGGGTCCAGATACGCAGTATTTT
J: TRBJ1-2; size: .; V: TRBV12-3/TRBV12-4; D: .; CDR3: CASSRVLSPRDYGYTF; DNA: TGTGCCAGCAGTAGGGTTTTGTCCCCCAGAGACTATGGCTACACCTTC
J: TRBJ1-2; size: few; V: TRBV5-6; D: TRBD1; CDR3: CASSLGSSRGRFGYTF; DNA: TGTGCCAGCAGCTTGGGGTCGAGCAGGGGGAGATTTGGCTACACCTTC
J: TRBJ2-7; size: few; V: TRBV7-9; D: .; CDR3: CASSLKGQITYEQYF; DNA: TGTGCCAGCAGCTTAAAAGGACAGATAACCTACGAGCAGTACTTC
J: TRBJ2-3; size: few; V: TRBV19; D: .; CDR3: CASSIDLGHADTQYF; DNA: TGTGCCAGTAGTATAGACTTGGGTCACGCAGATACGCAGTATTTT
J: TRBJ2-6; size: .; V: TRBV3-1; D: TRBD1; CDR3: CASRQSLGDRGSGANVLTF; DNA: TGTGCCAGCAGGCAAAGTCTAGGGGACAGGGGCTCTGGGGCCAACGTCCTGACTTTC
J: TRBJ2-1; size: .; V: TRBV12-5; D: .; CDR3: CASGLLGAGAYNEQFF; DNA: TGTGCTAGTGGTTTGTTGGGTGCAGGCGCCTACAATGAGCAGTTCTTC
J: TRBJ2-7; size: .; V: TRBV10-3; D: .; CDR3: CAISEDRRGFEQYF; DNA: TGTGCCATCAGCGAAGACAGGAGGGGTTTCGAGCAGTACTTC